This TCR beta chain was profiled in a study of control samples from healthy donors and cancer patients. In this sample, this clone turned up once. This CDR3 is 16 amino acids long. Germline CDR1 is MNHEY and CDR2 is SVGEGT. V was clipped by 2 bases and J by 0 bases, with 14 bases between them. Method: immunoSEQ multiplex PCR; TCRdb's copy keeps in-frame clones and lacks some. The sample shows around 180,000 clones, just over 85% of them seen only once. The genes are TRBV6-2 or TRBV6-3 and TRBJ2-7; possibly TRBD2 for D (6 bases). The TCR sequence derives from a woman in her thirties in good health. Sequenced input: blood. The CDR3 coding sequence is TGTGCCAGCAGTTACGGGGCTAGCGCCAACTCCTACGAGCAGTACGTC. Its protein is CASSYGASANSYEQYV.